This T cell receptor (beta chain) was observed in a study of T cell repertoires in cytomegalovirus infection. Study-wide background: Recently described HLA-C-restricted plus well-studied HLA-B-restricted CMV epitopes were used.

This clonotype was counted at least ten times. Its antigen is as yet unknown. Using its own MiXCR run on the reads, TCRdb lists one record per CDR3 protein. This sample has about 770,000 distinct CDR3 sequences, with roughly 29% found just once. Study-level points and caveats: Within the response measured ex vivo, HLA-C-restricted CMV-specific TCR beta clonotypes were dominant.

The CDR3 loop spans 14 amino acids. The ends were cut back, 1 base at V and 2 bases at J, with 7 bases in the middle. Germline V CDR1 and CDR2: SEHNR, FQNEAQ (reference sequence). The J gene is TRBJ2-3, the V gene TRBV7-9, with D hard to call. The receptor comes from a human donor in good health (CMV status not recorded). Some clones in this sample may be carry-over from other donors' samples. The sequenced sample was cultured CD8+ T cells from PBMCs, obtained from culture after CMV antigen stimulation. The CDR3 loop is CASSLEAYTDTQYF. The CDR3 nucleotides are TGTGCCAGCAGCTTAGAGGCGTACACAGATACGCAGTATTTT.